This is a list of T cell receptor beta chains from one sample in a study of cytomegalovirus exposure and HLA in healthy donors. Assay used: immunoSEQ multiplex PCR; TCRdb lists only in-frame clones, some missing. The sample holds 130,000 to 150,000 clones, approximately 9% seen once. Input material: PBMCs. These receptors were collected from a male donor in good health and CMV-seronegative. Each CDR3 is given without its conserved first and last residue.

cdr3_aa,j_call,v_call
ASSAPGSITDTQY,TRBJ2-3,TRBV6-5
ASSPRTGGYGYT,TRBJ1-2,TRBV5-1
ASSIYGGTYEQY,TRBJ2-7,TRBV19
AIRATAIETQY,TRBJ2-5,TRBV10-3
ASSPQPGDKAEQY,TRBJ2-7,TRBV18
ASSMAGGNTIY,TRBJ1-3,TRBV7-7
ASNQLGGTLYEQY,TRBJ2-7,TRBV27
SVVRLGTSGTGSQY,TRBJ2-5,TRBV29-1
ASSEIYRTGGKGIGYT,TRBJ1-2,TRBV6-1
ASTPLQTSGPSSYEQY,TRBJ2-7,TRBV28
ASSEGSRAIHEQF,TRBJ2-1,TRBV4-1
ASSLGSGSTDTQY,TRBJ2-3,TRBV7-9
ASSLAMTVITNGYT,TRBJ1-2,TRBV5-8
ASSLGTSGRGDNEQF,TRBJ2-1,TRBV11-2
ASSSIKELNTEAF,TRBJ1-1,TRBV7-4
ASSQDRAKREQY,TRBJ2-7,TRBV5-1
AGDRDNYGYT,TRBJ1-2,TRBV7-9
ASSLAGTGSNEQY,TRBJ2-7,TRBV7-9
ASSFGYSSMNTEAF,TRBJ1-1,TRBV5-1
ASSFSMGVYEQY,TRBJ2-7,TRBV19
AISESHGGDNQPQH,TRBJ1-5,TRBV10-3
ASSIGAEAF,TRBJ1-1,TRBV28
ASSSWTGGRLAKNIQY,TRBJ2-4,TRBV5-6
ASSPGGTGAHEQY,TRBJ2-7,TRBV18
ASSFGGGYT,TRBJ1-2,TRBV7-9
ASSMGQGADTQY,TRBJ2-3,TRBV5-1
ASSWGQGVPGSLEKLF,TRBJ1-4,TRBV2
ASSVGAGRETQY,TRBJ2-5,TRBV9
ASSQLASGVGDTQY,TRBJ2-3,TRBV28
ASSDTDRGGYT,TRBJ1-2,TRBV6-4
ASSSKGLAKNTQY,TRBJ2-3,TRBV5-4
ASRRRRGYGYT,TRBJ1-2,TRBV27
ASSKSRDSSSYNSPLH,TRBJ1-6,TRBV21-1
AISESGPDTQY,TRBJ2-3,TRBV10-3
ASSLGQGSSGNTIY,TRBJ1-3,TRBV5-4
ASSDRRGTDTQY,TRBJ2-3,TRBV2
ASSPNRGLPYEQY,TRBJ2-7,TRBV18
ASSPQGRGNTIY,TRBJ1-3,TRBV5-1
AGSQGWNTEAF,TRBJ1-1,TRBV4-1
ASSLGRGGGETQY,TRBJ2-5,TRBV7-9
ASSLGQEPLNTEAF,TRBJ1-1,TRBV9
ASSTYRGSYEQY,TRBJ2-7,TRBV5-1
ASSPPVERVTGELF,TRBJ2-2,TRBV18
ASSYSGTAPYEQY,TRBJ2-7,TRBV6-6
ASSFTSGMNTGELF,TRBJ2-2,TRBV28
ASRLIGEKLF,TRBJ1-4,TRBV6-1
ASSELASNQAQH,TRBJ1-5,TRBV6-1
ASSLVTGPSYEQY,TRBJ2-7,TRBV5-6
ASSQDSFSRTGDFSNQPQH,TRBJ1-5,TRBV4-3
ASSPSLGQRPEKLF,TRBJ1-4,TRBV11-2
ASAIGTGGVGDRKAF,TRBJ1-1,TRBV5-1
ATAGGKLTGNTIY,TRBJ1-3,TRBV10-3
ASSTPGGIHGYT,TRBJ1-2,TRBV19
ASSIAADTQY,TRBJ2-3,TRBV5-1
ASSSGTVAEETQY,TRBJ2-5,TRBV28